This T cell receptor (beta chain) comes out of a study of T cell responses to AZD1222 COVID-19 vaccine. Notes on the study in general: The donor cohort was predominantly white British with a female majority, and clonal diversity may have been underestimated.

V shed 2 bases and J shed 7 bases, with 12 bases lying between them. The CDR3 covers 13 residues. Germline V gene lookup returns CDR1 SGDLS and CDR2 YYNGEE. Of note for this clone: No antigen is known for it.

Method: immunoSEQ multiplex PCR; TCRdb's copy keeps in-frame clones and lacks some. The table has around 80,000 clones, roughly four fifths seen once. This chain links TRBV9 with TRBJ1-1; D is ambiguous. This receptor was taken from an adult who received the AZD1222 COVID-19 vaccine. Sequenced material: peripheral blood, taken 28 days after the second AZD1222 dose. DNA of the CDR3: TGTGCCAGCAGCGTGGAAACTGGGAATGAAGCTTTCTTT. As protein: CASSVETGNEAFF.